This TCR beta chain was found in a study of shared clonotypes between healthy human individuals (TCRdb year 2020). About the full investigation: Two women and a few men aged 18 to 49 years were included in the cohort. Per donor, leukapheresis produced somewhere between about 0.94 and 9 billion PBMCs. For each donor, three plates each were used for CD4 naive and CD4 memory, two plates were used for CD8 naive, and one plate was used for CD8 memory. To increase sequencing depth and limit assay-specific biases, TCR repertoire library preparation and sequencing were carried out by different laboratories using diverse techniques. To estimate repertoire size and how much clonotypes are shared between individuals, the study performed deep sequencing of blood TCR repertoires from roughly five healthy adults. The research as a whole found: Clonotypes shared by all four sorted-subset donors showed higher generation probabilities than non-shared clonotypes. Estimated clonotype richness was generally larger for naive than for memory subsets. Based on pairwise subsampling, the degree of clonotype sharing among donors was expected to be affected by sequencing depth. The small number of donors limited the genetic and exposure-history diversity represented. Incomplete sequencing was indicated by rarefaction of sorted-subset datasets, despite the large sequencing depth. Only blood was sampled, and tissue TCR repertoires likely differ from those in blood. Approximately 5% of naive CD4, 3.5% of naive CD8, approximately 2% of memory CD4, and more than 0.35% of memory CD8 clonotypes were shared across several donors.

As concerns this clone: Its antigen is still unknown. No much larger clonotype is one base removed from it; base qualities were not supplied.

The germline V gene gives CDR1 as SNHLY and CDR2 as FYNNEI. Cut back by 7 bases and 5 bases, the V and J ends lie 14 bases apart. Reading from cysteine to phenylalanine, the CDR3 counts 13 amino acids. CDR3 DNA is the only sequence kept; it has 39 bases, read in frame from the first base. TCR CDR3 regions were amplified from genomic DNA by multiplex PCR using the deep immunoSEQ assay. Genomic DNA extracted from each cell subset was distributed evenly over all wells of several immunoSEQ 96-well plates, and each plate served as one replicate. For sorted subsets, around 200 ng genomic DNA, equal to 30,000 or so T cell genomes, was loaded into each replicate PCR. The purified libraries were quantified using a Qubit 3.0 fluorometer, sized with a Bioanalyzer 2100, and then quantified again using the KAPA Library Quantification kit. Every immunoSEQ 96-well plate was sequenced on a dedicated single-read 150-cycle Illumina NextSeq 550 flow cell. Per the original workflow: The immunoSEQ output contained only junctional sequences without quality scores, so filtering could not match that applied to full-length reads. Sequences were annotated with PyIR, a Python wrapper for IgBLAST v1.9, and V/J genes and CDR3 were assigned using IMGT germline references. Reads were removed for weak V/J assignments (E-value above 1e-6), missing CDR3, stop codons, out-of-frame junctions, or ambiguous translated residues. V3J clonotypes were defined as sequences sharing the same inferred V gene, J gene, and CDR3 amino acid sequence. To compute the percentage overlap between repertoires, the number of shared unique clonotypes was divided by the size of the smaller repertoire. Richness of each repertoire was evaluated using RTK rarefaction, the Chao1 estimator, and Recon v2.1 estimates of unobserved clonotypes. Generation probabilities were computed with OLGA for all TCRbeta clonotypes obtained by the gDNA method from four donors. TCRdb obtained this table from immuneACCESS and retained in-frame rearrangements with V and J assigned. These tables miss some clones; where compared with another copy, unresolved V genes account for less than half of the shortfall, and the remainder is unexplained. V and J calls and clone size are those listed in that table; D and trimming were worked out from the DNA. This sample gives around 2,000,000 clones in total; less than 95% of them show up just once. The ten largest clones take up 0.9% to 1.5% of the sample.

For the CD8 naive samples, CD45RO-negative cells were positively selected for CCR7, yielding a CD45RA+CCR7+ population from which TemRA cells were excluded. The donors were healthy, HIV-negative adults with no recently reported acute infections or vaccinations. Every donor was a Caucasian adult residing in Nashville, Tennessee, USA. After blood collection by leukapheresis, PBMCs were isolated using Ficoll-Histopaque density gradient centrifugation and then cryopreserved in the vapor phase of liquid nitrogen. Analytical flow cytometry was used to check the purity and quantity of every magnetically sorted T cell population. Genomic DNA was isolated from each sorted fraction and quantified by UV absorbance on a Nanodrop 2000c.

The sequenced sample was naive CD8+ T cells sorted from blood. Interpreted using the paper, the cell subset or site label stands for: CD45RA+CCR7+. This TCR was sampled from a man aged 18 to 29 in good health. This chain joins TRBV2 to TRBJ2-5; 5 matching bases give a weak D call of TRBD1. The nucleotide sequence reads TGTGCCAGCACTAGGACATTAGGGGAGACCCAGTACTTC. It specifies CASTRTLGETQYF.